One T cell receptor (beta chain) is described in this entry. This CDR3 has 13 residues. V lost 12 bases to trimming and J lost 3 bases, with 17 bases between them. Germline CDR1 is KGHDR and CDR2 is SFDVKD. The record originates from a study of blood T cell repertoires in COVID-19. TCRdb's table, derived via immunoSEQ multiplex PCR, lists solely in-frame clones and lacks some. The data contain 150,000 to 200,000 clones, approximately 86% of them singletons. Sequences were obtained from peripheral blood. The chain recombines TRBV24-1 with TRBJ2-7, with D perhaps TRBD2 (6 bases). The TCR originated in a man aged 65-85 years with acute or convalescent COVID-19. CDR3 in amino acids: CASFGTPFYEQYF. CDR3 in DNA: TGTGCCTCCTTCGGGACTCCTTTCTACGAGCAGTACTTC.